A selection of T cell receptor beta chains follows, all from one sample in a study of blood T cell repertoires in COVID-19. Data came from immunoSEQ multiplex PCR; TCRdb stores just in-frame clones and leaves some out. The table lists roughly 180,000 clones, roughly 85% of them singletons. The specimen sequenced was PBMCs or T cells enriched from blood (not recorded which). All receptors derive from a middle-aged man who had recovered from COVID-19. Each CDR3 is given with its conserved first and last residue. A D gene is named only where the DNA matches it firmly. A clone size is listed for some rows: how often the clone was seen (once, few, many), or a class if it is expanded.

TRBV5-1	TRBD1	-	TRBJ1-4	TGCGCCAGCAGCTTGGGGGGGACAGCACTTAATGAAAAACTGTTTTTT	CASSLGGTALNEKLFF
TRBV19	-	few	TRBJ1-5	TGTGCCAGTAGTAACCACGCGAAGGGGAGCAATCAGCCCCAGCATTTT	CASSNHAKGSNQPQHF
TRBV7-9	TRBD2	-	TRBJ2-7	TGTGCCAGCAGCTTGGGACTAGCGGGACACGAGCAGTACTTC	CASSLGLAGHEQYF
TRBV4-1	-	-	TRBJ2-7	TGCGCCAGCAGCCAAGATGTCTACCTAACCTACGAGCAGTACTTC	CASSQDVYLTYEQYF
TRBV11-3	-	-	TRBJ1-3	TGTGCCAGCAGGGGGCGTCGGAGCTCTGGAAACACCATATATTTT	CASRGRRSSGNTIYF
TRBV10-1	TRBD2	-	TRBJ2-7	TGCGCCAGCAGTGAAGAGGGTAGCGGGAGAATATACGAGCAGTACTTC	CASSEEGSGRIYEQYF
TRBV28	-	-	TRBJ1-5	TGTGCCAGCACCCACCGTCCGGGAAATCAGCCCCAGCATTTT	CASTHRPGNQPQHF
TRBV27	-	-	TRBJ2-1	TGTGCCAGCAGTCCCCAGGTGAGGAACGGACAGTACAATGAGCAGTTCTTC	CASSPQVRNGQYNEQFF
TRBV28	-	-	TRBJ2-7	TGTGCCAGCAGTTTGCAGGGGCCCTACGAGCAGTACTTC	CASSLQGPYEQYF
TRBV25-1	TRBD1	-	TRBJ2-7	TGTGCCAGCGGTGACAGGGCTCCAACCTACGAGCAGTACTTC	CASGDRAPTYEQYF
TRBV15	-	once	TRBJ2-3	TGTGCCACCAGCAGAGATGGCGGTACAGATACGCAGTATTTT	CATSRDGGTDTQYF
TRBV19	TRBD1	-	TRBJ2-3	TGTGCCAGTAGAGAATCCGGACAGGGCACAGATACGCAGTATTTT	CASRESGQGTDTQYF
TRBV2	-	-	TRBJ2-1	TGTGCCAGCAGTGCTGTATTCTACAATGAGCAGTTCTTC	CASSAVFYNEQFF
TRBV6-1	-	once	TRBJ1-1	TGTGCCAGCAGTGAATACACGAACACTGAAGCTTTCTTT	CASSEYTNTEAFF
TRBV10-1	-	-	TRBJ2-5	TGCGCCAGCATTGTGGGCAGCCAAGAGACCCAGTACTTC	CASIVGSQETQYF
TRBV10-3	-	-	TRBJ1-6	TGTGCCATCAGTGAAGGCGGAAAGGACTTTTCACCCCTCCACTTT	CAISEGGKDFSPLHF
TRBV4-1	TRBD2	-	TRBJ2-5	TGCGCCAGCAGCCCCGCCTCGGGGGGGCGGGAGACCCAGTACTTC	CASSPASGGRETQYF
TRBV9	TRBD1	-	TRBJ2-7	TGTGCCAGCAGCGTCCGGGACAGGGTCCACGAGCAGTACTTC	CASSVRDRVHEQYF
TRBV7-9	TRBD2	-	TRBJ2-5	TGTGCCAGCAGCCAGGGCCTTCGACTAGCGGGAGATGAAGAGACCCAGTACTTC	CASSQGLRLAGDEETQYF
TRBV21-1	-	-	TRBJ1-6	TGTGCCAGCGCGCAGGGGACAGGGTTCAACTATAATTCACCCCTCCACTTT	CASAQGTGFNYNSPLHF
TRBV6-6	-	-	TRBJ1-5	TGTGCCAGCAGTTACTCGGGGGGGCAGAGCAATCAGCCCCAGCATTTT	CASSYSGGQSNQPQHF
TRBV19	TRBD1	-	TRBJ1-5	TGTGCCACAAACACAGGGGGTAGCAATCAGCCCCAGCATTTT	CATNTGGSNQPQHF
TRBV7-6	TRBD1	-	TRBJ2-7	TGTGCCAGCAGCTTAGGACAGGGGGTGAACTACGAGCAGTACTTC	CASSLGQGVNYEQYF
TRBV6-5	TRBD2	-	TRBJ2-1	TGTGCCAGCATCGCTAGCGGGGCCTACAATGAGCAGTTCTTC	CASIASGAYNEQFF
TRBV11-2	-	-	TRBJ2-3	TGTGCCAGCAGCTTAGATTCGCGGGGCGATTTTGCTAGCACAGATACGCAGTATTTT	CASSLDSRGDFASTDTQYF
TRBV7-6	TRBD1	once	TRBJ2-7	TGTGCCAGCAGCCCCGTCCCGGGACAGGGTAGGGCAACCTACGAGCAGTACTTC	CASSPVPGQGRATYEQYF
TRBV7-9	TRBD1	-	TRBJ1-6	TGTGCCAGCAGCTGGGACAGGAGGGATTCCCTCCACTTT	CASSWDRRDSLHF
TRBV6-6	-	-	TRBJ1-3	TGTGCCAGCAGGGAGGGTAATGGAAACACCATATATTTT	CASREGNGNTIYF
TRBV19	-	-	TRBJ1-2	TGTGCCAGTAGTATGACAGCTATAAACTATGGCTACACCTTC	CASSMTAINYGYTF
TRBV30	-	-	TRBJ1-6	TGTGCCTGGAGCGGCCGGACTCGATTTAATTCACCCCTCCACTTT	CAWSGRTRFNSPLHF
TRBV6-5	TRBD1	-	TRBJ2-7	TGTGCCATCCTAAGGGGGCGCCTCTCCTACGAGCAGTACTTC	CAILRGRLSYEQYF
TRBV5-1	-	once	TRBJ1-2	TGCGCCAGCAGCTCGAGAGGGCGTACCTATGGCTACACCTTC	CASSSRGRTYGYTF
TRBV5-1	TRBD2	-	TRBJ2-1	TGCGCCAGCAGCTTGGCTACTAGCGGGAGGACCTACAATGAGCAGTTCTTC	CASSLATSGRTYNEQFF
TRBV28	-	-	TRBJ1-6	TGTGCCAGCAGTTTTCCGGGGGGTTCCCCGAGTAATTCACCCCTCCACTTT	CASSFPGGSPSNSPLHF
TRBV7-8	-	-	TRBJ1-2	TGTGCCAGCAGTCGAGGGTTATTACAGGGCTACTATGGCTACACCTTC	CASSRGLLQGYYGYTF
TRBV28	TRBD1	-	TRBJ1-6	TGTGCCAGCAGTTCCACCTTCTCAAGCAGGGGGCGCGTTGGGTTAGGTTCACCCCTCCACTTT	CASSSTFSSRGRVGLGSPLHF
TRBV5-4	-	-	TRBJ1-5	TGTGCCAGCAGCTCCGGGGGTAATCAGCCCCAGCATTTT	CASSSGGNQPQHF
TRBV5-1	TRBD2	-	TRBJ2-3	TGCGCCAGCAGTCCGACCGGGACTAGCCCAGATACGCAGTATTTT	CASSPTGTSPDTQYF
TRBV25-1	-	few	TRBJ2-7	TGTGCCAGCAGTAGGACAGTGACCTACGAGCAGTACTTC	CASSRTVTYEQYF
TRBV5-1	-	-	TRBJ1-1	TGCGCCAGCAGCCCCCAGACAGGACTTGTTGAAGCTTTCTTT	CASSPQTGLVEAFF